This TCR beta chain emerged from a study of T-cell memory formation after mild COVID-19. Study-level findings and limits: Among contracting clones, CD4+ were mainly CM/EM and CD8+ enriched in EMRA. From day 15 to 85, contracting clones were balanced between CD4 and CD8, whereas later expanders leaned toward CD4+.

The length of the CDR3 is 14 residues. Per the germline V gene, CDR1 is SGHTA and CDR2 is FQGTGA. Trimming shortened V by 8 bases and J by 3 bases, and 13 bases separated the two germline ends. Regarding this clonotype: Its cognate antigen is unknown.

TCRdb redid the calling of the 5' RACE reads with MiXCR, one entry per CDR3 protein. The repertoire has 250,000 to 350,000 distinct CDR3 sequences, 13% to 15% of them found once; the top ten carry around 20%. Sample: PBMCs or a T cell subset sorted from them (not recorded which). The TCR sequence derives from a man aged 18 to 30 who had mild COVID-19 (a few samples of this study predate the infection). Cell type and time point are not known. The chain couples TRBV7-3 to TRBJ2-2; possible D gene TRBD1, 5 bases. CDR3 loop: CASAIGAYTGELFF. The CDR3 nucleotides are TGTGCCAGCGCCATAGGGGCGTACACCGGGGAGCTGTTTTTT.